This is a list of T cell receptor beta chains from one sample in a study of Graves' ophthalmopathy and Graves' hyperthyroidism. MiXCR, run by TCRdb on the multiplex PCR reads, gives a single entry per CDR3 protein. The data contain approximately 150,000 distinct CDR3 sequences, around 40% of them seen just once; the ten biggest clones take up over 7%. The sequenced sample consisted of peripheral blood. The receptors here all came from a man aged 25-40 years with Graves' ophthalmopathy. CDR3s include the opening cysteine and the closing phenylalanine or tryptophan. A D gene is named only where the DNA matches it firmly. For some rows the clone size is stated as once, few or many, or as a class when expanded; others skip it.

>TRBJ2-5|.|TRBV2|few
CASSVWLARETQYF
TGTGCCAGCAGTGTATGGCTAGCGAGGGAGACCCAGTACTTC
>TRBJ2-7|.|TRBV12-3/TRBV12-4|many
CASSLAQGPPYEQYF
TGTGCCAGCAGTTTAGCACAGGGCCCACCCTACGAGCAGTACTTC
>TRBJ2-7|.|TRBV11-2|.
CASSHWGSAPYEQYF
TGTGCCAGCAGCCATTGGGGGAGCGCGCCCTACGAGCAGTACTTC
>TRBJ2-5|.|TRBV28|many
CASSPVRETQYF
TGTGCCAGCAGTCCCGTTCGGGAGACCCAGTACTTC
>TRBJ2-7|.|TRBV2|many
CATSPSYEQYF
TGTGCCACCTCCCCGTCCTACGAGCAGTACTTC
>TRBJ2-7|TRBD1|TRBV30|many
CAWGTGASSYEQYF
TGTGCCTGGGGAACAGGGGCTTCATCCTACGAGCAGTACTTC
>TRBJ2-7|.|TRBV4-2|many
CASSQDRGIDEQYF
TGTGCCAGCAGCCAAGACAGGGGAATCGACGAGCAGTACTTC
>TRBJ1-1|.|TRBV7-8|many
CASSFLPRTEAFF
TGTGCCAGCAGCTTTCTTCCTCGGACTGAAGCTTTCTTT
>TRBJ1-1|.|TRBV12-3/TRBV12-4|.
CASTNPINTEAFF
TGTGCCAGCACCAACCCCATAAACACTGAAGCTTTCTTT
>TRBJ2-7|.|TRBV2|.
CASRVRLSYEQYF
TGTGCCAGCCGAGTCCGGCTCTCCTACGAGCAGTACTTC
>TRBJ2-7|.|TRBV6-2/TRBV6-3|.
CASGGTPYEQYF
TGTGCCAGCGGCGGGACTCCCTACGAGCAGTACTTC
>TRBJ2-6|.|TRBV24-1|once
CATSDTDTGPEANVLTF
TGTGCCACCAGTGATACAGACACAGGTCCTGAGGCCAACGTCCTGACTTTC
>TRBJ1-2|TRBD1|TRBV6-1|few
CASSEFQTGPYGYTF
TGTGCCAGCAGTGAATTTCAGACAGGGCCCTATGGCTACACCTTC
>TRBJ1-1|.|TRBV7-2|many
CASSLAPRDTEAFF
TGTGCCAGCAGCTTAGCCCCCCGGGACACTGAAGCTTTCTTT
>TRBJ2-7|.|TRBV20-1|.
CSARGLSYEQYF
TGCAGTGCTAGGGGGCTATCCTACGAGCAGTACTTC
>TRBJ1-1|.|TRBV5-1|many
CASSFTGAMNTEAFF
TGCGCCAGCAGCTTCACGGGGGCGATGAACACTGAAGCTTTCTTT
>TRBJ2-7|.|TRBV20-1|.
CSARLSGLAYEQYF
TGCAGTGCTAGGTTGTCGGGGCTAGCCTACGAGCAGTACTTC
>TRBJ2-7|TRBD2|TRBV12-5|many
CASGMGAGGYKNEQYF
TGTGCTAGTGGTATGGGGGCGGGAGGGTACAAAAACGAGCAGTACTTC
>TRBJ1-5|.|TRBV28|many
CASSFFGQPQHF
TGTGCCAGCAGTTTTTTCGGTCAGCCCCAGCATTTT
>TRBJ2-5|TRBD1|TRBV28|.
CASTDGSDRGETQYF
TGTGCCAGCACTGACGGATCGGACAGGGGGGAGACCCAGTACTTC
>TRBJ1-2|.|TRBV4-1|many
CASSHIIPRGNSNYGYTF
TGCGCCAGCAGCCATATTATTCCTCGGGGAAACTCCAACTATGGCTACACCTTC
>TRBJ2-7|TRBD2|TRBV11-2|.
CASSWGSGGGTYEQYF
TGTGCCAGCAGCTGGGGGAGCGGGGGGGGAACCTACGAGCAGTACTTC
>TRBJ2-2|.|TRBV6-1|.
CASSELRLRTGELFF
TGTGCCAGCAGTGAGTTGAGGTTAAGGACCGGGGAGCTGTTTTTT
>TRBJ1-5|.|TRBV6-5|.
CASRYRDHGQPQHF
TGTGCCAGCCGTTACAGGGACCATGGTCAGCCCCAGCATTTT
>TRBJ1-3|.|TRBV28|many
CASSFLGNTIYF
TGTGCCAGCAGTTTTTTGGGAAACACCATATATTTT
>TRBJ2-3|.|TRBV6-2/TRBV6-3|.
CASSTDNTQTDTQYF
TGTGCCAGCAGCACCGACAACACCCAAACAGATACGCAGTATTTT